These 27 T cell receptor beta chains were all obtained from the same sample, sequenced in a study of cytomegalovirus exposure and HLA in healthy donors. Using immunoSEQ multiplex PCR, the repertoire was profiled, and TCRdb retains in-frame clones only, with some absent. The table has about 88,000 clones, about four fifths seen once. Source material: PBMCs. Every receptor here comes from a woman between 18 and 29 years old in good health and CMV-seropositive.

The chain employs TRBV4-3 and TRBJ2-4; tentative D call: TRBD1 (5 bases). There are 15 residues in the CDR3. The germline V and J ends were trimmed by 0 bases and 0 bases, with 6 bases remaining between them. CDR1 is LGHNA and CDR2 is YSLEER in the germline V gene. The CDR3 spells CASSQEGRAKNIQYF. The CDR3 DNA follows: TGCGCCAGCAGCCAAGAGGGGCGAGCCAAAAACATTCAGTACTTC.

The CDR3 DNA follows: TGTGCCAGCACCGCGCCGGGGATTCAAGAGACCCAGTACTTC. Protein product: CASTAPGIQETQYF. This chain connects TRBV5-6 to TRBJ2-5; D is possibly TRBD2 (5 bases). Germline CDR1 SGHDT, CDR2 YYEEEE. This CDR3 comprises 14 residues. Trimming took 6 bases from V and 2 from J, leaving 14 bases between them.

The chain combines TRBV6-5 with TRBJ2-7, with unresolved D. This CDR3 region has 16 residues. Germline-derived CDR1 and CDR2 are MNHEY and SVGAGI. V was cut by 0 bases and J by 3 bases, with 15 bases left in between. The CDR3 region has the DNA TGTGCCAGCAGTTACTCGCGGCTCGCGGCCGGCTACGAGCAGTACTTC. This encodes CASSYSRLAAGYEQYF.

This chain uses TRBV11-3 with TRBJ2-2; D may be TRBD1 (6 bases). CDR3 length: 14 residues. Trimming cost V 5 bases and J 3 bases, with 10 bases left between them. Per germline, CDR1 SGHNT and CDR2 YENEEA. For the CDR3, the DNA is TGTGCCAGCAGCCGACAGGCCTACACCGGGGAGCTGTTTTTT. Amino acid sequence: CASSRQAYTGELFF.

This sequence joins TRBV7-8 and TRBJ2-1; tentative D call: TRBD2 (5 bases). Trimming pared 5 bases from V and 9 bases from J, leaving 11 bases between. CDR3 length: 12 residues. Per the germline V gene, CDR1 is SGHVS and CDR2 is FQNEAQ. CDR3 DNA sequence: TGTGCCAGCAGCCCAACTAGAGTTGAGCAGTTCTTC. Protein: CASSPTRVEQFF.

The chain joins TRBV6-5 to TRBJ2-1; TRBD1 matches 7 bases. J gave up 5 bases and V 7 bases, and 5 bases lay outside the gene matches. There are 13 residues in the CDR3. Germline assignment: CDR1 MNHEY and CDR2 SVGAGI. For the CDR3, the DNA is TGTGCCAGCAACAGACAGGGTAACAATGAGCAGTTCTTC. Translation: CASNRQGNNEQFF.

This chain uses TRBV2 with TRBJ2-2; 11 bases fit TRBD1. The CDR3 is made up of 15 amino acids. J gave up 2 bases and V 7 bases, and 3 bases lay outside the gene matches. CDR1 and CDR2 from the germline V gene are SNHLY and FYNNEI. The CDR3 DNA reads TGTGCCAGCAACGGACAGGGGGCAAACACCGGGGAGCTGTTTTTT. Amino acids: CASNGQGANTGELFF.

In its sample, this clone was seen a few times. The J gene is TRBJ1-6, the V gene TRBV6-5, with 7 bases matching TRBD1. The V gene end was trimmed by 2 bases and the J gene end by 7 bases; junction bases not matched to a gene: 8. From germline, CDR1 is MNHEY and CDR2 SVGAGI. CDR3 size: 16 residues. Here the CDR3 DNA reads TGTGCCAGCAGTTACAGAACAGGGACAGCAAATTCACCCCTCCACTTT. Amino acids: CASSYRTGTANSPLHF.

The chain joins TRBV10-2 to TRBJ2-7; D is ambiguous. The germline V gene encodes CDR1 WSHSY and CDR2 SAAADI. V was cut by 2 bases and J by 4 bases, with 15 bases left in between. CDR3 length: 15 residues. CDR3 residues: CASSEPPTGTYEQYF. The CDR3 DNA follows: TGCGCCAGCAGTGAGCCCCCGACGGGTACTTACGAGCAGTACTTC.

The gene calls are TRBV10-3 and TRBJ2-3; D is possibly TRBD2 (6 bases). The length of the CDR3 is 16 residues. Trimming took 5 bases from V and 1 from J, leaving 16 bases between them. Germline assignment: CDR1 ENHRY and CDR2 SYGVKD. CDR3 coding DNA: TGTGCCATCAGTCCCGATAGCGGTCCCGGCACAGATACGCAGTATTTT. Encoded protein: CAISPDSGPGTDTQYF.

V and J are TRBV4-2 and TRBJ2-5; 10 bases match TRBD2. Germline V gene lookup returns CDR1 LGHNA and CDR2 YNFKEQ. Trimming removed 4 bases from V and 0 bases from J; junction bases left unmatched: 5. This CDR3 region has 16 residues. CDR3 protein: CASSLTSGDYQETQYF. In nucleotides, the CDR3 is TGTGCCAGCAGCCTCACTAGCGGGGACTACCAAGAGACCCAGTACTTC.

V is TRBV19 and J is TRBJ2-5, with 7 bases lining up with TRBD1. CDR3 size: 15 residues. J lost 5 bases, V lost 4 bases, and 10 bases had no gene match. The V gene's germline CDR1 is LNHDA and CDR2 SQIVND (reference sequence). As DNA, the CDR3 is TGTGCCAGTAGTAGCGGACAGGTCATGATGGAGACCCAGTACTTC. This sequence encodes CASSSGQVMMETQYF.

This clone has a handful of counts. The chain couples TRBV28 to TRBJ1-2; D gene uncertain. V was cut by 7 bases and J by 1 base, with 4 bases left in between. Looked up from germline, CDR1 is MDHEN and CDR2 is SYDVKM. The CDR3 runs 11 residues. As DNA, the CDR3 is TGTGCCAGCACCAGTAACTATGGCTACACCTTC. Protein: CASTSNYGYTF.

J is TRBJ2-3 and V is TRBV5-1; 7 bases match TRBD1. The CDR3 spans 15 residues. Germline loops: CDR1 SGHRS, CDR2 YFSETQ. Unmatched junction bases numbered 5, after V lost 4 bases and J lost 0 bases. Here the CDR3 reads CASSTPGQSTDTQYF. The CDR3, as DNA: TGCGCCAGCAGCACACCGGGACAGAGCACAGATACGCAGTATTTT.

V usage is TRBV5-4 and J usage is TRBJ1-2, with D perhaps TRBD1 (6 bases). This CDR3 has 13 residues. Germline V gene data show CDR1 as SGHNT and CDR2 as YYREEE (reference sequence). V lost 4 bases and J lost 4, with 11 bases in between. The chain's CDR3 is CASSEQGPYGYTF. For the CDR3, the DNA is TGTGCCAGCAGCGAACAGGGTCCCTATGGCTACACCTTC.

The chain links TRBV10-2 to TRBJ1-1, with no clear D. This CDR3 region has 13 residues. The V and J ends lost 0 bases and 7 bases respectively, with 9 bases between them. The V gene's germline CDR1 is WSHSY and CDR2 SAAADI. CDR3 region: CASSESEPLEAFF. CDR3 nucleotides: TGCGCCAGCAGTGAGTCCGAGCCGCTTGAAGCTTTCTTT.

V usage is TRBV2 and J usage is TRBJ1-2; 7 bases line up with TRBD1. The V segment lost 6 bases and the J segment 2 bases; nucleotides outside the gene matches: 6. The CDR3 has 14 amino acids. Per the germline V gene, CDR1 is SNHLY and CDR2 is FYNNEI. The CDR3 is CASSKETGNYGYTF. CDR3 coding DNA: TGTGCCAGCAGCAAAGAGACAGGGAACTATGGCTACACCTTC. The whole variable domain, remainder taken from reference TRBV2 and TRBJ1-2, is EPEVTQTPSHQVTQMGQEVILRCVPISNHLYFYWYRQILGQKVEFLVSFYNNEISEKSEIFDDQFSVERPDGSNFTLKIRSTKLEDSAMYFCASSKETGNYGYTFGSGTRLTVV.

This clone was detected once. V is TRBV9 and J is TRBJ2-7; D might be TRBD1 (5 bases). CDR3 length: 13 residues. CDR1 is SGDLS, CDR2 YYNGEE, per germline. Trimming cost V 4 bases and J 4 bases, with 12 bases left between them. The CDR3 protein is CASSPLTEYEQYF. The CDR3 DNA reads TGTGCCAGCAGCCCCCTGACAGAATACGAGCAGTACTTC.

This sequence joins TRBV25-1 and TRBJ2-7; TRBD2 matches 8 bases. This CDR3 contains 16 residues. Germline CDR1 and CDR2: MGHDK and SYGVNS. J gave up 2 bases and V 1 base, and 7 bases lay outside the gene matches. CDR3 amino acids: CASSESVGRGAYEQYF. The CDR3 region has the DNA TGTGCCAGCAGTGAATCGGTAGGGCGGGGGGCCTACGAGCAGTACTTC.

The rearrangement joins TRBV18 to TRBJ2-1; 12 bases align to TRBD1. Germline V gives CDR1 KGHSH, CDR2 LQKENI. The CDR3 loop spans 15 amino acids. Germline trimming cut 6 bases from V and 7 bases from J; bases unmatched to any gene: 7. The CDR3 region is CASSRGTGGWNEQFF. The CDR3 DNA follows: TGTGCCAGCTCCCGGGGGACAGGGGGCTGGAATGAGCAGTTCTTC.

This chain connects TRBV4-3 to TRBJ1-5; TRBD1 matches at 7 bases. The CDR3 length is 16 residues. V lost 3 bases and J lost 1; bases outside the gene matches: 6. CDR1 is LGHNA and CDR2 is YSLEER in the germline V gene. The chain's CDR3 is CASSQETGRSNQPQHF. In DNA form, the CDR3 reads TGCGCCAGCAGCCAGGAGACAGGGAGAAGCAATCAGCCCCAGCATTTT.

J is TRBJ2-5 and V is TRBV7-2; TRBD1 is a possible D gene (6 bases). The CDR3 runs 15 residues. V shed 3 bases and J shed 0 bases, with 11 bases lying between them. Germline CDR1 SGHTA, CDR2 FQGNSA. The CDR3 sequence is CASSFGQGYQETQYF. In nucleotides, the CDR3 is TGTGCCAGCAGCTTCGGGCAGGGGTACCAAGAGACCCAGTACTTC.

The chain couples TRBV11-1 to TRBJ1-6; TRBD1 agrees at 11 bases. Trimming at V came to 5 bases and at J to 11 bases, leaving 5 bases not matched to a gene. The CDR3 runs to 14 residues. CDR1 SGHAT and CDR2 FQDESV come from the germline V gene (reference sequence). Written as DNA, the CDR3 is TGTGCCAGCAGCAAGGGACAGGGGGAAGCACCCCTCCACTTT. Protein sequence: CASSKGQGEAPLHF.

This chain links TRBV7-9 with TRBJ1-5; no clear D gene. Trimming took off 1 base at V and 3 bases at J, with 10 bases between the two ends. The CDR3 is 15 residues long. Germline V lookup: CDR1 SEHNR, CDR2 FQNEAQ (reference sequence). CDR3 in amino acids: CASSLEPGNNQPQHF. CDR3 in DNA: TGTGCCAGCAGCTTAGAGCCCGGGAACAATCAGCCCCAGCATTTT.

V is TRBV2 and J is TRBJ1-5; D uncertain. The germline gives CDR1 SNHLY, CDR2 FYNNEI. V was pared by 7 bases and J by 6 bases, with 13 bases between. The CDR3 spans 13 residues. CDR3: CASTGEGIQPQHF. As DNA, the CDR3 is TGTGCCAGCACCGGGGAGGGAATTCAGCCCCAGCATTTT. Complete variable domain (other parts from reference TRBV2 and TRBJ1-5): EPEVTQTPSHQVTQMGQEVILRCVPISNHLYFYWYRQILGQKVEFLVSFYNNEISEKSEIFDDQFSVERPDGSNFTLKIRSTKLEDSAMYFCASTGEGIQPQHFGDGTRLSIL.

V is TRBV29-1 and J is TRBJ2-1, with D tentatively TRBD2 (7 bases). CDR1 is SQVTM and CDR2 is ANQGSEA in the germline V gene. V was shortened by 4 bases and J by 3 bases, with 19 bases between the two germline ends. This CDR3 spans 16 amino acids. CDR3 DNA sequence: TGCAGCGTTGCCCACATCCGGGGGGACAACTACAATGAGCAGTTCTTC. Translated: CSVAHIRGDNYNEQFF.

The chain joins TRBV7-2 to TRBJ1-1; possibly TRBD1 for D (6 bases). Trimming stripped 4 bases from V and 4 bases from J, with 19 bases between. The CDR3 has 16 residues. Per the germline V gene, CDR1 is SGHTA and CDR2 is FQGNSA. The CDR3, as DNA: TGTGCCAGCAGCTCCATCTACCTGGAACAGGGCACTGAAGCTTTCTTT. It yields the protein CASSSIYLEQGTEAFF.